These 5 T cell receptor beta chains came from one sample sequenced in a study of Graves' ophthalmopathy and Graves' hyperthyroidism. Transcripts of RNA were the source for amplifying TCR beta CDR3 regions. An initial RT-PCR round employing HTBI primers preceded a second-round multiplex PCR. Each CDR3 protein gets one entry after TCRdb re-called the multiplex PCR reads with MiXCR. The sample holds almost 400,000 distinct CDR3 sequences, approximately 16% seen once. Sequenced sample: peripheral blood. The receptors derive from a woman aged 18-29 years with Graves' ophthalmopathy.

CDR3 DNA sequence: TGTGCCAGCAGACGGGGGGCCCGCGACACCGGGGAGCTGTTTTTT. Encoded protein: CASRRGARDTGELFF. This rearrangement joins TRBV6-1 to TRBJ2-2; D may be TRBD2 (7 bases). The CDR3 runs to 15 residues. The germline V gene has CDR1 MNHNS and CDR2 SASEGT. V shed 6 bases and J shed 3 bases, with 14 bases lying between them.

V is TRBV19 and J is TRBJ1-2, with 8 bases fitting TRBD1. Germline lookup yields CDR1 LNHDA and CDR2 SQIVND (reference sequence). With 5 bases clipped from V and 3 bases from J, the junction kept 5 bases outside the gene matches. The CDR3 sequence is 14 residues long. The CDR3 coding sequence is TGTGCCAGTAGTCAGACAGGGGTTTACTATGGCTACACCTTC. It is translated as CASSQTGVYYGYTF.

This clonotype was recorded at least ten times. This chain links TRBV6-2 or TRBV6-3 with TRBJ1-2, with TRBD1 identical over 7 bases. Looked up from germline, CDR1 is MNHEY and CDR2 is SVGEGT. This CDR3 has 15 residues. V was pared by 3 bases and J by 6 bases, with 10 bases of the junction left unmatched. CDR3 nucleotides: TGTGCCAGCAGTTATCGCCTGACAGGGTCGGATGGCTACACCTTC. Its translation is CASSYRLTGSDGYTF.

This clonotype has ten or more counts. This chain uses TRBV12-3 or TRBV12-4 with TRBJ2-7, with D unclear. V gave up 3 bases and J gave up 3 bases, with 9 bases separating them. CDR3 length: 13 amino acids. The CDR3 DNA reads TGTGCCAGCAGTTTTAACCCGAGCTACGAGCAGTACTTC. Its protein product is CASSFNPSYEQYF.

The CDR3, as DNA: TGTGCCAGCAGTTTCCCGGGACTAGCTAAGACCCAGTACTTC. As protein: CASSFPGLAKTQYF. V gene TRBV28 combines with J gene TRBJ2-5, with 9 bases identical to TRBD2. The length of the CDR3 is 14 residues. V trimming: 3 bases; J trimming: 6 bases; junction bases outside the gene matches: 5. CDR1 and CDR2 from the germline V gene are MDHEN and SYDVKM.